In this sample, the clone carrying this T cell receptor (beta chain) turned up a few times. No antigen is known for it. CDR1 is SNHLY, CDR2 FYNNEI, per germline. The CDR3 has 14 residues. Deletions cut 3 bases from V and 6 bases from J, with 12 bases between. Sampling times: baseline, cycle 4 day 1, cycle 7 day 1. The data originate from a study of OX40 agonist ivuxolimab in advanced cancers. Produced via immunoSEQ multiplex PCR; TCRdb's table is partial and in-frame only. The sample contains tens of thousands of clones, around four fifths of which appear only once. Overall study results and limits: Clonal expansion was among the lowest in partial responders at 0.1-3.0 mg/kg, especially CD8+.

This sample comprised CD4+ or CD8+ T cells sorted from blood, obtained in a trial of the OX40 agonist ivuxolimab. The chain joins TRBV2 to TRBJ1-5; D unresolved. The clonotype originates from an adult with an advanced solid tumor such as melanoma, head and neck, liver or kidney cancer. The CDR3 spells CASSDIVKGQPQHF. The DNA for the CDR3 is TGTGCCAGCAGTGATATAGTCAAAGGTCAGCCCCAGCATTTT.